The 10 T cell receptor beta chains in this list originate from one sample, sequenced in a study of identical twins. TCRdb fed the 5' RACE reads into MiXCR, producing one record per CDR3 protein. The sample shows 200,000 to 250,000 distinct CDR3 sequences, roughly 7% of them seen only once. A further study also used this sample, focusing on yellow fever vaccine responses in identical twins.

Sequencing input: memory (CD45RO+) T cells sorted from blood. The origin of the receptors is a woman between 18 and 30 years old in good health.

This clonotype was observed many times. The chain recombines TRBV10-3 with TRBJ2-3; 8 bases are a match to TRBD2. This CDR3 region has 19 residues. The J segment lost 2 bases and the V segment lost 5 bases, leaving 18 bases of the junction unmatched. CDR1 and CDR2 (germline): ENHRY, SYGVKD. CDR3 in amino acids: CAISKDRLASRPTTDTQYF. For the CDR3, the DNA is TGTGCCATCAGTAAGGATCGACTAGCGTCTCGCCCCACCACAGATACGCAGTATTTT.

This clonotype was recorded a few times. The chain employs TRBV6-5 and TRBJ1-2; 7 bases line up with TRBD1. The CDR3 covers 14 residues. After removal of 2 bases from V and 5 bases from J, the junction contained 5 bases not matched to a gene. Per germline, CDR1 MNHEY and CDR2 SVGAGI. As DNA, the CDR3 is TGTGCCAGCAGTTACGAGACAGGGTCTTATGGCTACACCTTC. This codes for CASSYETGSYGYTF.

This clonotype was detected a few times. This chain uses TRBV7-8 with TRBJ2-7; 8 bases match TRBD1. This CDR3 spans 15 amino acids. Germline-derived CDR1 and CDR2 are SGHVS and FQNEAQ. V trimming: 3 bases; J trimming: 0 bases; junction bases outside the gene matches: 4. The CDR3 coding sequence is TGTGCCAGCAGCTTCGGGACAGGTGGCTCCTACGAGCAGTACTTC. The encoded protein is CASSFGTGGSYEQYF. The full variable domain, with the rest looked up from reference TRBV7-8 and TRBJ2-7, is GAGVSQSPRYKVAKRGQDVALRCDPISGHVSLFWYQQALGQGPEFLTYFQNEAQLDKSGLPSDRFFAERPEGSVSTLKIQRTQQEDSAVYLCASSFGTGGSYEQYFGPGTRLTVT.

This clonotype was observed a handful of times. This sequence joins TRBV29-1 and TRBJ2-1; D is undetermined. V was clipped by 0 bases and J by 4 bases, with 7 bases between them. The CDR3 totals 13 residues. Germline loops: CDR1 SQVTM, CDR2 ANQGSEA. The CDR3 protein is CSVEDRRYNEQFF. As DNA, the CDR3 is TGCAGCGTTGAAGACAGGCGGTACAATGAGCAGTTCTTC.

The rearrangement uses TRBV25-1 and TRBJ2-1; 10 bases align to TRBD1. Trimming at V came to 3 bases and at J to 3 bases, leaving 5 bases not matched to a gene. CDR3 length: 16 amino acids. In germline, CDR1 is MGHDK, CDR2 SYGVNS. The CDR3 DNA follows: TGTGCCAGCAGTGACCGACAGGGGGCTGTCTACAATGAGCAGTTCTTC. Encoded protein: CASSDRQGAVYNEQFF.

This clonotype was seen more than once but under ten times. The V gene is TRBV2, the J gene TRBJ1-2, with D maybe TRBD1 (6 bases). This CDR3 region has 13 residues. Trimming removed 6 bases at V and 5 bases at J, with 13 bases between. CDR1 is SNHLY and CDR2 is FYNNEI in the germline V gene. CDR3 nucleotides: TGTGCCAGCAGCGGACAACAGGGTTATGGCTACACCTTC. As protein: CASSGQQGYGYTF.

This clonotype was found many times. This chain links TRBV7-6 with TRBJ2-3; D uncertain. Per germline, CDR1 SGHVS and CDR2 FNYEAQ. V lost 5 bases to trimming and J lost 4 bases, with 4 bases between them. The CDR3 contains 11 residues. Written as DNA, the CDR3 is TGTGCCAGCAGCGTCGCAGATACGCAGTATTTT. This encodes CASSVADTQYF.

In this sample, this clonotype turned up a few times. The genes are TRBV6-1 and TRBJ1-1, with a possible D match to TRBD1 (6 bases). Germline assignment: CDR1 MNHNS and CDR2 SASEGT. The CDR3 is 14 amino acids. V lost 2 bases and J 1 base, leaving 8 bases between the germline ends. The CDR3 region is CASSEQGWNTEAFF. The CDR3 region has the DNA TGTGCCAGCAGTGAACAGGGGTGGAACACTGAAGCTTTCTTT.

This clonotype was seen at least ten times. The chain recombines TRBV29-1 with TRBJ2-5; D perhaps matches TRBD1 (6 bases). Germline assignment: CDR1 SQVTM and CDR2 ANQGSEA. The CDR3 extends over 12 amino acids. Trimming stripped 7 bases from V and 7 bases from J, with 16 bases between. CDR3 nucleotides: TGCAGCGCCGCAGGGGAAACTGGGACCCAGTACTTC. Protein product: CSAAGETGTQYF.

The gene calls are TRBV11-3 and TRBJ2-7; TRBD2 matches 7 bases. CDR3 length: 15 amino acids. Trimming took 3 bases from V and 3 from J; bases not matched to a gene: 8. The germline V gene has CDR1 SGHNT and CDR2 YENEEA. The CDR3 sequence is CASSFSGREFYEQYF. The CDR3 coding sequence is TGTGCCAGCAGCTTTTCGGGGCGGGAGTTCTACGAGCAGTACTTC. Together with reference TRBV11-3 and TRBJ2-7, the CDR3 gives the full variable domain: EAGVVQSPRYKIIEKKQPVAFWCNPISGHNTLYWYLQNLGQGPELLIRYENEEAVDDSQLPKDRFSAERLKGVDSTLKIQPAELGDSAVYLCASSFSGREFYEQYFGPGTRLTVT.